This section outlines one T cell receptor beta chain sequence together with its context. Its antigen is still unknown. This specimen belongs to a study of shared clonotypes between healthy human individuals. Division of CD4+ cells produced a CD45RA+ naive subset and a CD45RA-negative memory subset. Generated by immunoSEQ multiplex PCR, the TCRdb table keeps only in-frame clones and is missing some. The table shows roughly 2,300,000 clones, with 85% to 95% occurring only once. General study results and limits: Memory subsets generally showed smaller estimated richness than naive subsets did.

This CDR3 region has 13 residues. Trimming pared 5 bases from V and 8 bases from J, leaving 15 bases between. CDR1 and CDR2 from the germline V gene are SEHNR and FQNEAQ (reference sequence). The source of this sequence is a man between 18 and 29 years old in good health. Some clones in this sample may be carry-over from other donors' samples. The chain has TRBV7-9 and TRBJ1-2; possible D gene TRBD1, 5 bases. What was sequenced was naive CD4+ T cells from PBMCs. Subset indicated: CD45RA+ positively selected. The CDR3 loop is CASSTEGVVGYTF. In DNA, the CDR3 is TGTGCCAGCAGCACCGAAGGGGTAGTGGGCTACACCTTC. Together with reference TRBV7-9 and TRBJ1-2, the CDR3 gives the full variable domain: DTGVSQNPRHKITKRGQNVTFRCDPISEHNRLYWYRQTLGQGPEFLTYFQNEAQLEKSRLLSDRFSAERPKGSFSTLEIQRTEQGDSAMYLCASSTEGVVGYTFGSGTRLTVV.